These T cell receptor beta chains were read from a single sample in a study of blood T cell repertoires in COVID-19. TCRdb's table, derived via immunoSEQ multiplex PCR, lists solely in-frame clones and lacks some. The data hold over 200,000 clones, with about nine tenths observed a single time. The sample consisted of peripheral blood. The receptors shown here come from a man aged 25 to 40 with COVID-19, enrolled during active disease. Each CDR3 is given with its conserved first and last residue. D genes are given only for firm matches. Size values are once, few and many counts, or a class for expanded clones, and some rows have none.

D gene	V gene	clone size	J gene	CDR3 DNA	CDR3 protein
-	TRBV4-3	-	TRBJ2-1	TGCGCCAGCAGCCAAGATCGGGGCTCCTACAATGAGCAGTTCTTC	CASSQDRGSYNEQFF
TRBD1	TRBV7-2	-	TRBJ2-5	TGTGCCAGCAGCACGACAGGGCCGGAGACCCAGTACTTC	CASSTTGPETQYF
TRBD1	TRBV5-4	-	TRBJ2-7	TGTGCCAGCAGCGCAGGCTACAGGGGGAACGAGCAGTACTTC	CASSAGYRGNEQYF
-	TRBV27	-	TRBJ1-1	TGTGCCAGCAGTTTGGTACAGGAGAAAACCAGGAACACTGAAGCTTTCTTT	CASSLVQEKTRNTEAFF
-	TRBV6-5	-	TRBJ1-6	TGTGCCAGCAGTCCCCTAGGAGGGAATTCACCCCTCCACTTT	CASSPLGGNSPLHF
-	TRBV5-6	-	TRBJ1-5	TGTGCCAGCAGCCAGACAGATAATAGCAATCAGCCCCAGCATTTT	CASSQTDNSNQPQHF
TRBD2	TRBV7-3	-	TRBJ2-1	TGTGCCAGCAGCTTACTAGCGGGGAGCAATGAGCAGTTCTTC	CASSLLAGSNEQFF
TRBD2	TRBV9	-	TRBJ2-3	TGTGCCAGCAGAGCGGGAGTGGATACGCAGTATTTT	CASRAGVDTQYF
TRBD2	TRBV5-8	-	TRBJ2-7	TGTGCCAGCAGACGTCGACTAGCGGGGGGTAAAACCTACGAGCAGTACTTC	CASRRRLAGGKTYEQYF
TRBD1	TRBV11-3	-	TRBJ2-3	TGTGCCAGCAGCTACCGGACAGGGGGCCACACAGATACGCAGTATTTT	CASSYRTGGHTDTQYF
TRBD1	TRBV9	-	TRBJ2-5	TGTGCCAGCAGCATGCCAGGGGGCGGAGAGACCCAGTACTTC	CASSMPGGGETQYF
-	TRBV10-3	-	TRBJ1-1	TGTGCCATCAGTGAGTTCACAGGGAGTACTGAAGCTTTCTTT	CAISEFTGSTEAFF
-	TRBV6-2/TRBV6-3	-	TRBJ2-1	TGTGCCAGCAGTTTCAAGACAGACTACAATGAGCAGTTCTTC	CASSFKTDYNEQFF
TRBD1	TRBV13	few	TRBJ2-3	TGTGCCAGCAGCGTCCGACAGGGGCGGATCACAGATACGCAGTATTTT	CASSVRQGRITDTQYF
-	TRBV29-1	-	TRBJ1-1	TGCAGCGTCTTTAGGGACTTTGAAGCTTTCTTT	CSVFRDFEAFF
-	TRBV7-9	-	TRBJ2-1	TGTGCCAGCAGCCGACAAACAGGGATTCACAATGAGCAGTTCTTC	CASSRQTGIHNEQFF
TRBD2	TRBV29-1	-	TRBJ2-3	TGCAGCGTTGCGGCGGTAGGGACTACGCTCGGCGCAGATACGCAGTATTTT	CSVAAVGTTLGADTQYF
TRBD2	TRBV7-6	-	TRBJ2-7	TGTGCCAGCAGCCCCTGGACTAGCGGGAACGCATTCCTCTACGAGCAGTACTTC	CASSPWTSGNAFLYEQYF
-	TRBV2	-	TRBJ2-7	TGTGCCAGCAGTGAGGCGGGTTTAGGGCGCGAGCAGTACTTC	CASSEAGLGREQYF
TRBD1	TRBV19	-	TRBJ2-7	TGTGCCAGTAGTATCTCCGGGACAGGGCTCGCTTCGGGGCAGTACTTC	CASSISGTGLASGQYF
TRBD1	TRBV7-9	few	TRBJ2-7	TGTGCCAGCAGCTTCCCACAGGGGACGGTGGCTTCCTACGAGCAGTACTTC	CASSFPQGTVASYEQYF
TRBD1	TRBV6-2/TRBV6-3	-	TRBJ2-7	TGTGCCAGCAGTAGGGACAGCTTTTACGAGCAGTACTTC	CASSRDSFYEQYF
TRBD1	TRBV7-2	-	TRBJ1-3	TGTGCCAGCAGCTTAGCGGGACAGGGAATGTCTGGAAACACCATATATTTT	CASSLAGQGMSGNTIYF
-	TRBV6-5	-	TRBJ1-3	TGTGCCAGCACCCAGGCCTCCTCTGGAAACACCATATATTTT	CASTQASSGNTIYF
-	TRBV19	once	TRBJ1-1	TGTGCCAGTAGTATAGTAACAGTAAGTCCTGAAGCTTTCTTT	CASSIVTVSPEAFF
-	TRBV27	-	TRBJ2-1	TGTGCCAGCAGTTTTGGAGGAGGGAGGGAGCAGTTCTTC	CASSFGGGREQFF
-	TRBV27	-	TRBJ1-2	TGTGCCAGCAGTTTTATCCCGACAAGTTCAGGGGGCTACACCTTC	CASSFIPTSSGGYTF